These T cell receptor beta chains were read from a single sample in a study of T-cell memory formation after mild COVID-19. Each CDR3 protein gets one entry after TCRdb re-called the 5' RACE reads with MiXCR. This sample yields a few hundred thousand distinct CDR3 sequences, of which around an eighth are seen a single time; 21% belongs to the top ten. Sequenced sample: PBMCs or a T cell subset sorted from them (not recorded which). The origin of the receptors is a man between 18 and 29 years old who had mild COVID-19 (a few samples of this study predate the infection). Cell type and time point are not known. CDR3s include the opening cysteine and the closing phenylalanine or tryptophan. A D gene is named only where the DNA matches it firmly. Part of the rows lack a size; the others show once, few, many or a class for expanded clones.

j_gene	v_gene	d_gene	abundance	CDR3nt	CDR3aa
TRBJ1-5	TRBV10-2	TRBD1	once	TGCGCCAGCACCCCGGGGACAGCGCTCCAGCCCCAGCATTTT	CASTPGTALQPQHF
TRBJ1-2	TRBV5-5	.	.	TGTGCCAGCAGCAATCGAAACACCGGATATGGCTACACCTTC	CASSNRNTGYGYTF
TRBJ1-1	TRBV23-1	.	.	TGCGCCAGCAGTCGAATCCCAGGGCTGTCTGAAGCTTTCTTT	CASSRIPGLSEAFF
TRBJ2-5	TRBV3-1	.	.	TGTGCCAGCAGCCAAGACGGTTCCCAAGAGACCCAGTACTTC	CASSQDGSQETQYF
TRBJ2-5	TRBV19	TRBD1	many	TGTGCCAGTAGGGGGACAGCACAAGAGACCCAGTACTTC	CASRGTAQETQYF
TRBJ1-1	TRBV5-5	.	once	TGTGCCAGCAGCTTTAGGGGGTTTGGTGGCACTGAAGCTTTCTTT	CASSFRGFGGTEAFF
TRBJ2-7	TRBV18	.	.	TGTGCCAGCTCACAAAATGGTCTACAGTACCCCGAGCAGTACTTC	CASSQNGLQYPEQYF
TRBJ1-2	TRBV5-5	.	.	TGTGCCAGCAGCTTGGAAGGGTTTGTCAGCTACACCTTC	CASSLEGFVSYTF
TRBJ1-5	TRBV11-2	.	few	TGTGCCAGCAGCCCACTAGGTAGTCAGCCCCAGCATTTT	CASSPLGSQPQHF
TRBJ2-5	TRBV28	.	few	TGTGCCAGCAGTTTGGTCGGGGGGCCCAGGGAGACCCAGTACTTC	CASSLVGGPRETQYF
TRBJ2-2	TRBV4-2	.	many	TGTGCCAGCAGCTCGCGGGACGAAAACACCGGGGAGCTGTTTTTT	CASSSRDENTGELFF
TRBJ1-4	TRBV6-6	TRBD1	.	TGTGCCAGCAGGATACAGGGGGGGGATGAAAAACTGTTTTTT	CASRIQGGDEKLFF
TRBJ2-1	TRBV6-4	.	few	TGTGCCAGCAGTGACTCCCAGGTGGGTTACAATGAGCAGTTCTTC	CASSDSQVGYNEQFF
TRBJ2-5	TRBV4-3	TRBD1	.	TGCGCCAGCAGCCACCACAGGGGGAGCCAAGAGACCCAGTACTTC	CASSHHRGSQETQYF
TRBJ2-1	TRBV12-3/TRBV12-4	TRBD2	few	TGTGCCAGTCTAGCGGGGGGGGCCTACAATGAGCAGTTCTTC	CASLAGGAYNEQFF
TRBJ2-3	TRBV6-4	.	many	TGTGCCAGCAGTGACGCCCACAGGGCACGCACAGATACGCAGTATTTT	CASSDAHRARTDTQYF
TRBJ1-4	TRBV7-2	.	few	TGTGCCAGCAGTCCAGGAACAACCCGGGACGGGGAAAAACTGTTTTTT	CASSPGTTRDGEKLFF
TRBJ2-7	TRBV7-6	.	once	TGTGCCAGCAGCCTGACAGTCACCTCCTACGAGCAGTACTTC	CASSLTVTSYEQYF
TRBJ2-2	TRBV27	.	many	TGTGCCAGCAGTTTAGGGGGTCCCGGGGAGCTGTTTTTT	CASSLGGPGELFF
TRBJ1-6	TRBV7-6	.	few	TGTGCCAGCAGCTTTTCAGGGTCTGATAATTCACCCCTCCACTTT	CASSFSGSDNSPLHF
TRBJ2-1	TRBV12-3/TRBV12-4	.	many	TGTGCCAGCAGTTCCCCGGGGATCGCCTACAATGAGCAGTTCTTC	CASSSPGIAYNEQFF
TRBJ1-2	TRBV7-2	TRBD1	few	TGTGCCAGCAGCTCCAATCCGGGACAGTATGGCTACACCTTC	CASSSNPGQYGYTF
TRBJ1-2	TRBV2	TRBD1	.	TGTGCCAGAGACAGGGCCGGCTATGGCTACACCTTC	CARDRAGYGYTF
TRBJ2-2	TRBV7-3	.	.	TGTGCCAGCAGCCCGGGCGGGGGCGGAGACGGGGAGCTGTTTTTT	CASSPGGGGDGELFF
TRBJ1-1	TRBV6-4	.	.	TGTGCCAGCACCGCAGGACGAGGCACTGAAGCTTTCTTT	CASTAGRGTEAFF
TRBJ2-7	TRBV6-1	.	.	TGTGCCAGCAGTCTGGGGACGTTGCAGGGGCCCTACGAGCAGTACTTC	CASSLGTLQGPYEQYF
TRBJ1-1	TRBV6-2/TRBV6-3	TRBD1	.	TGTGCCAGCAGTTACCCTACTGGACAGGGTACCACTGAAGCTTTCTTT	CASSYPTGQGTTEAFF
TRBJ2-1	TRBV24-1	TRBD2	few	TGTGCCACCAGTGCAAACGGACTAGTCAACCACAATGAGCAGTTCTTC	CATSANGLVNHNEQFF
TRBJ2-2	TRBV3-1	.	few	TGTGCCGGCAGCCCGAGGGTTCTCTCCGGGGAGCTGTTTTTT	CAGSPRVLSGELFF
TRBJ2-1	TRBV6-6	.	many	TGTGCCAGCAGCCCCGGTGGGATCAATGAGCAGTTCTTC	CASSPGGINEQFF
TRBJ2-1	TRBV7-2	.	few	TGTGCCAGCAGCCCTCCCTTGGCGGGGTTCTCGTATTCCTACAATGAGCAGTTCTTC	CASSPPLAGFSYSYNEQFF
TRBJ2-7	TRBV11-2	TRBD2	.	TGTGCCAGCAGCTTAGCCCAGCGGGGGACCTACGAGCAGTACTTC	CASSLAQRGTYEQYF
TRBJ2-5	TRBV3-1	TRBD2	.	TGTGCCAGCAGCCAAGAGGTCGGGACTAGCACTGCGGAGACCCAGTACTTC	CASSQEVGTSTAETQYF
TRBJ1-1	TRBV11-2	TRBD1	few	TGTGCCAGCAGCGTCGGGGACAGCGGAGAAGCTTTCTTT	CASSVGDSGEAFF
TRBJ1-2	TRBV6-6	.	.	TGTGCCAGCAGAACGGTACATGGCTACACCTTC	CASRTVHGYTF
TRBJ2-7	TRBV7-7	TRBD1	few	TGTGCCAGCAGCCCGAGGACAGGGGGCCTCTACGAGCAGTACTTC	CASSPRTGGLYEQYF
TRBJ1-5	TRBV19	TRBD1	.	TGTGCCAGTAGAGACAGGGGGCATCAGCCCCAGCATTTT	CASRDRGHQPQHF
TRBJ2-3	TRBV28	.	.	TGTGCCAGCAGTAGCCGGGCCAGGAGAGAGGATACGCAGTATTTT	CASSSRARREDTQYF
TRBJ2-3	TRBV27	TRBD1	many	TGTGCCAGCAGTTCTCCGTTCGACAGGGCAGATACGCAGTATTTT	CASSSPFDRADTQYF
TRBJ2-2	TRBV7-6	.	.	TGTGCCAGCAGCGAGGGACAGAACACCGGGGAGCTGTTTTTT	CASSEGQNTGELFF
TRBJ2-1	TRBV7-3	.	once	TGTGCCAGCAGTCGGGGGGCGGAATACAATGAGCAGTTCTTC	CASSRGAEYNEQFF
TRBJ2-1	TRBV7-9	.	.	TGTGCCAGCAGCCAGTGGGTGGGACACAGCTCCTACAATGAGCAGTTCTTC	CASSQWVGHSSYNEQFF
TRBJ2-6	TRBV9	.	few	TGTGCCAGCAGCGTAGGGCAGCACTCCGGGGCCAACGTCCTGACTTTC	CASSVGQHSGANVLTF
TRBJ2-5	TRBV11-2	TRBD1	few	TGTGCCAGCAGCTTACCCGGACAGGCGGGAGAGACCCAGTACTTC	CASSLPGQAGETQYF
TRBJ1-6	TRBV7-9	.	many	TGTGCCAGCAGCTTAGACATTTCACCCCTCCACTTT	CASSLDISPLHF
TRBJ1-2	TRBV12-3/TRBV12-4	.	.	TGTGCCAGCAGACCAGGACAGATTTATGGCTACACCTTC	CASRPGQIYGYTF
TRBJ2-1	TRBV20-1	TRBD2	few	TGCAGTGCGGAGCCCAGCGGGGGGTTGGATGAGCAGTTCTTC	CSAEPSGGLDEQFF
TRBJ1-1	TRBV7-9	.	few	TGTGCCAGCAGCTTCAAGCAGAACACTGAAGCTTTCTTT	CASSFKQNTEAFF
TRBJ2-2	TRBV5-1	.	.	TGCGCCAGCAGCTTGCAATCTGGGGGAGCCGGGGAGCTGTTTTTT	CASSLQSGGAGELFF
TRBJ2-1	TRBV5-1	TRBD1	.	TGCGCCAGCAGCCCGACCGGGACAGGGGCGGCTGAGCAGTTCTTC	CASSPTGTGAAEQFF
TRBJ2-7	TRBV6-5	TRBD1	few	TGTGCCAGCAGTTGGGACAGGGGGCTCTACGAGCAGTACTTC	CASSWDRGLYEQYF
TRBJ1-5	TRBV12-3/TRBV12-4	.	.	TGTGCCAGGAAACGAGAGAGGGGCCTCAATCAGCCCCAGCATTTT	CARKRERGLNQPQHF
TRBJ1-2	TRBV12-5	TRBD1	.	TGTGCTAGTGGTTTGGACGGACAGGGAGGGTATGGCTACACCTTC	CASGLDGQGGYGYTF